What follows are 16 T cell receptor beta chains derived from one specimen sequenced in a study of T-cell reconstitution after alpha-beta-depleted transplantation in children. Library preparation (for TCRbeta) was performed with unique molecular identifiers. A single record per CDR3 protein comes from TCRdb applying MiXCR to the PCR reads. The sample has about a million distinct CDR3 sequences, about 31% seen once. The specimen was PBMCs, mostly from graft donor cells, collected 360 days after TCRalphabeta/CD19-depleted stem cell transplant. Source of these receptors: a boy under two years old who had a stem cell transplant for SCID, so the T cells may come from the graft donor.

This chain connects TRBV12-5 to TRBJ2-7, with 9 bases aligning to TRBD1. V lost 1 base, J lost 3 bases, and 7 bases stayed unmatched. Germline lookup yields CDR1 LGHNT and CDR2 FRNRAP. The length of the CDR3 is 16 residues. The DNA of the CDR3 is TGTGCTAGTGGTTTGGCCCCCGGACAGGGGAGCTACGAGCAGTACTTC. It yields the protein CASGLAPGQGSYEQYF.

The rearrangement joins TRBV7-9 to TRBJ2-3, with D perhaps TRBD2 (6 bases). Germline-derived CDR1 and CDR2 are SEHNR and FQNEAQ (reference sequence). CDR3 size: 13 residues. Trimming shortened V by 11 bases and J by 8 bases, and 20 bases separated the two germline ends. The CDR3 protein is CASHSGRGGTQYF. CDR3 DNA sequence: TGTGCCTCTCATAGCGGCCGTGGAGGTACGCAGTATTTT.

This clonotype has more than one count but fewer than ten. V is TRBV20-1 and J is TRBJ2-2; D gene uncertain. Germline loops: CDR1 DFQATT, CDR2 SNEGSKA (reference sequence). V was pared by 1 base and J by 2 bases, with 14 bases between. CDR3 length: 16 amino acids. The CDR3 loop reads CSARVWSGRNTGELFF. The DNA of the CDR3 is TGCAGTGCTAGAGTATGGAGTGGCAGAAACACCGGGGAGCTGTTTTTT.

In its sample, this clonotype was seen a few times. The chain links TRBV7-2 to TRBJ1-1; D not certain. The germline V gene encodes CDR1 SGHTA and CDR2 FQGNSA. CDR3 length equals 15 residues. The V end lost 2 bases, the J end lost 4 bases, and 14 bases lay between the germline ends. The CDR3 sequence is CASSLFPGEVTEAFF. Here the CDR3 DNA reads TGTGCCAGCAGCTTATTTCCGGGAGAAGTCACTGAAGCTTTCTTT.

The chain joins TRBV11-2 to TRBJ1-6; weak D call: TRBD1 (5 bases). This CDR3 spans 15 amino acids. Germline V gives CDR1 SGHAT, CDR2 FQNNGV. Deletions cut 3 bases from V and 7 bases from J, with 13 bases between. The DNA of the CDR3 is TGTGCCAGCAGCTTTCCAGGGAAGCTAAATTCACCCCTCCACTTT. This translates into CASSFPGKLNSPLHF.

In its sample, this clonotype was seen a few times. The chain employs TRBV28 and TRBJ1-5, with a possible D match to TRBD1 (6 bases). CDR3 length: 16 residues. The V gene lost 1 base and the J gene lost 0 bases, with 10 bases spanning the gap. Germline CDR1 is MDHEN and CDR2 is SYDVKM. The CDR3 here is CASSLSRGHSNQPQHF. CDR3 in DNA: TGTGCCAGCAGTTTATCTCGGGGGCATAGCAATCAGCCCCAGCATTTT.

This clonotype was detected many times. The V and J genes are TRBV4-2 and TRBJ2-5; either TRBD1 or TRBD2 may supply D (5 bases each). V shed 0 bases and J shed 0 bases, with 8 bases lying between them. There are 15 residues in the CDR3. Germline loops: CDR1 LGHNA, CDR2 YNFKEQ. Here the CDR3 DNA reads TGTGCCAGCAGCCAAGATTGGGGGTACCAAGAGACCCAGTACTTC. Its protein product is CASSQDWGYQETQYF.

This clonotype was recorded a few times. This chain uses TRBV29-1 with TRBJ2-4; no definite D call. The CDR3 sequence is 14 residues long. Germline V gene data show CDR1 as SQVTM and CDR2 as ANQGSEA. Trimming stripped 5 bases from V and 1 base from J, with 12 bases between. The CDR3 loop reads CSVRQPGAKNIQYF. DNA of the CDR3: TGCAGCGTTCGGCAACCTGGGGCCAAAAACATTCAGTACTTC. Full variable domain (outside the CDR3, taken from reference TRBV29-1 and TRBJ2-4): SAVISQKPSRDICQRGTSLTIQCQVDSQVTMMFWYRQQPGQSLTLIATANQGSEATYESGFVIDKFPISRPNLTFSTLTVSNMSPEDSSIYLCSVRQPGAKNIQYFGAGTRLSVL.

The table lists this clonotype with a few counts. This chain links TRBV12-3 or TRBV12-4 with TRBJ1-5; no definite D call. V was cut by 6 bases and J by 3 bases, with 9 bases left in between. The CDR3 is made up of 13 amino acids. Here the CDR3 reads CASSLDVNQPQHF. Written as DNA, the CDR3 is TGTGCCAGCAGCTTGGACGTCAATCAGCCCCAGCATTTT.

This chain joins TRBV3-1 and TRBJ1-4; TRBD1 agrees at 11 bases. With 4 bases clipped from V and 4 bases from J, the junction kept 5 bases outside the gene matches. This CDR3 comprises 16 residues. Germline CDR1 LGHDT, CDR2 YNNKEL (reference sequence). This CDR3 reads CASSRTGGGRNEKLFF. As DNA, the CDR3 is TGTGCCAGCAGCCGGACAGGGGGCGGACGTAATGAAAAACTGTTTTTT.

V usage is TRBV7-6 and J usage is TRBJ2-2, with 7 bases that match TRBD2. After removal of 11 bases from V and 5 bases from J, the junction contained 8 bases not matched to a gene. Germline V gene lookup returns CDR1 SGHVS and CDR2 FNYEAQ. The CDR3 is 13 residues long. This chain's CDR3 is CAGQRGVTGELFF. The CDR3 DNA is TGTGCCGGGCAGCGGGGCGTGACCGGGGAGCTGTTTTTT.

This clonotype was found a few times. The V call is TRBV5-1, the J call TRBJ2-3; D is perhaps TRBD1 or TRBD2 (6 bases each). Germline V lookup: CDR1 SGHRS, CDR2 YFSETQ. V lost 5 bases, J lost 6 bases, and 13 bases lay in between. This CDR3 is built from 13 residues. The CDR3 reads CASRTEGGDTQYF. The CDR3 nucleotides are TGCGCCAGCAGGACTGAGGGGGGCGATACGCAGTATTTT.

The CDR3 DNA is TGCGCCAGCAGCTTTGGGAAAGAGACCCAGTACTTC. It is translated as CASSFGKETQYF. This sequence joins TRBV5-1 and TRBJ2-5; no definite D call. The CDR3 runs 12 residues. Germline CDR1 and CDR2: SGHRS and YFSETQ. Trimming removed 2 bases at V and 3 bases at J, with 5 bases between.

This chain joins TRBV12-3 or TRBV12-4 and TRBJ1-4; weak D call: TRBD1 (6 bases). V lost 7 bases, J lost 8 bases, and 23 bases lay in between. This CDR3 is 16 amino acids long. In DNA form, the CDR3 reads TGTGCCAGCACCCCGGGGGGCAAGAGGTGGGAAGAAAAACTGTTTTTT. It encodes CASTPGGKRWEEKLFF.

The chain combines TRBV7-6 with TRBJ1-5; 10 bases are a match to TRBD1. With V trimmed by 5 bases and J by 10 bases, 5 bases remained unmatched. This CDR3 spans 13 amino acids. Germline values: CDR1 SGHVS, CDR2 FNYEAQ. The DNA of the CDR3 is TGTGCCAGCAGCACAGGGACAGGGGAACCCCAGCATTTT. It translates to CASSTGTGEPQHF. Filled out from reference TRBV7-6 and TRBJ1-5, the complete variable domain reads GAGVSQSPRYKVTKRGQDVALRCDPISGHVSLYWYRQALGQGPEFLTYFNYEAQQDKSGLPNDRFSAERPEGSISTLTIQRTEQRDSAMYRCASSTGTGEPQHFGDGTRLSIL.

The sample holds a few counts of this clonotype. The chain links TRBV7-9 to TRBJ2-3; D is undetermined. This CDR3 contains 13 residues. The V end was cut by 5 bases, the J end by 4 bases, with 10 bases between. Per germline, CDR1 SEHNR and CDR2 FQNEAQ (reference sequence). CDR3 DNA sequence: TGTGCCAGCAGCCCCACAGTCCCAGATACGCAGTATTTT. Protein product: CASSPTVPDTQYF.